The rows below give T cell receptor beta chains drawn from one sample of a study of cytomegalovirus exposure and HLA in healthy donors. Repertoires were generated with immunoSEQ multiplex PCR, while TCRdb's copy carries only in-frame clones and drops some. This sample lists approximately 38,000 clones; its ten largest clones have about 6.4%. Sequencing used PBMCs. Receptor source: a human donor in good health. CDR3s include the opening cysteine and the closing phenylalanine or tryptophan. The D gene is left open where the match is weak.

TRBJ2-7	-	TRBV18	CASSLERSPYSYKQYF	TGTGCCAGCTCGCTAGAGAGGAGCCCTTATTCCTACAAGCAGTACTTC
TRBJ2-5	-	TRBV9	CASSVGGIDLRETQYF	TGTGCCAGCAGCGTAGGAGGGATCGATCTGCGAGAGACCCAGTACTTC
TRBJ2-7	TRBD1	TRBV5-1	CASSFGTGVSEQYF	TGCGCCAGCAGCTTCGGGACAGGGGTCTCCGAGCAGTACTTC
TRBJ1-1	-	TRBV4-1	CASSQGPSMNTEAFF	TGCGCCAGCAGCCAAGGTCCCAGTATGAACACTGAAGCTTTCTTT
TRBJ1-6	-	TRBV20-1	CSAWESPALHF	TGCAGTGCCTGGGAGAGTCCGGCCCTCCACTTT
TRBJ2-5	-	TRBV6-6	CASSVERETQYF	TGTGCCAGCAGTGTCGAGAGGGAGACCCAGTACTTC
TRBJ2-5	TRBD2	TRBV25-1	CASSVTSGGETQYF	TGTGCCAGCAGTGTGACTAGCGGGGGGGAGACCCAGTACTTC
TRBJ1-5	-	TRBV15	CATSRDSGENEPQHF	TGTGCCACCAGCAGAGATAGCGGGGAGAATGAGCCCCAGCATTTT
TRBJ2-4	-	TRBV5-6	CASSLYGDLRNIQYF	TGTGCCAGCAGCTTGTACGGGGACTTGCGGAACATTCAGTACTTC
TRBJ1-1	TRBD1	TRBV19	CASSIGQGAMNTEAFF	TGTGCCAGTAGTATAGGACAGGGGGCCATGAACACTGAAGCTTTCTTT
TRBJ1-5	-	TRBV28	CASSFLDRSNQPQHF	TGTGCCAGCAGTTTCCTGGACAGAAGCAATCAGCCCCAGCATTTT
TRBJ1-1	-	TRBV29-1	CSAFDFTNTEAFF	TGCAGCGCGTTCGACTTTACGAACACTGAAGCTTTCTTT
TRBJ2-1	-	TRBV5-1	CASSPLAGGSSYNEQFF	TGCGCCAGCAGTCCTCTCGCAGGGGGGAGCTCCTACAATGAGCAGTTCTTC
TRBJ2-2	TRBD2	TRBV4-2	CASSQDRLAGGGTGELFF	TGTGCCAGCAGCCAAGATCGACTAGCGGGGGGTGGAACCGGGGAGCTGTTTTTT
TRBJ1-1	-	TRBV5-4	CASSPSRGARMNTEAFF	TGTGCCAGCAGCCCTTCGCGGGGGGCGCGGATGAACACTGAAGCTTTCTTT
TRBJ2-7	TRBD2	TRBV30	CAWMERGVAYEQYF	TGTGCCTGGATGGAGCGGGGAGTAGCCTACGAGCAGTACTTC
TRBJ2-7	-	TRBV2	CASSVSYEQYF	TGTGCCAGCAGTGTTAGCTACGAGCAGTACTTC
TRBJ1-2	-	TRBV19	CASRTTNYGYTF	TGTGCCAGCAGAACAACCAACTATGGCTACACCTTC
TRBJ1-4	-	TRBV30	CAWSWQTNEKLFF	TGTGCCTGGAGTTGGCAGACTAATGAAAAACTGTTTTTT
TRBJ1-4	TRBD1	TRBV6-5	CASSYATGATNEKLFF	TGTGCCAGCAGTTACGCGACAGGGGCAACTAATGAAAAACTGTTTTTT
TRBJ2-7	TRBD1	TRBV6-5	CASRRNRGYEQYF	TGTGCCAGCAGAAGGAACAGGGGGTACGAGCAGTACTTC
TRBJ1-2	TRBD1	TRBV19	CASSSPRDRETNYGYTF	TGTGCCAGTTCCTCTCCCCGGGACAGAGAGACCAACTATGGCTACACCTTC
TRBJ1-1	-	TRBV19	CASSIGTNTEAFF	TGTGCCAGTAGTATAGGGACAAACACTGAAGCTTTCTTT